This T cell receptor (beta chain) comes out of a study of beta chain features in type 1 diabetes (dated by TCRdb to 2016 to 2019). For the wider study: Patients and healthy donors did not differ in mean age, gender distribution, total cell number or subset yield. A total of under 120,000,000 sorted cells were examined across all samples, and RNA yield correlated strongly with the number of cells per subset. The study compared TCRB repertoires of sorted circulating CD4+ T cell subsets between recently diagnosed type 1 diabetes patients and matched healthy donors. Naive and central memory subsets were obtained from all 30 or so donors, but regulatory and stem cell-like memory subsets were isolated from only 8 patients and roughly eight healthy donors.

With regard to this clone: The target of this receptor is not known. Per-base quality was not reported, and no clone a single base away is much larger than it.

Counted from cysteine to phenylalanine, this CDR3 has 14 amino acids. Here the CDR3 DNA is all that survives: 42 bases in frame from base 1. A distance of 12 bases separates the germline ends of V and J, which lose 5 bases and 5 bases respectively. CDR1 and CDR2 are drawn from the germline V gene (reference sequence): SEHNR, FQNEAQ. Study-level results and caveats: At VDJ recombination sites, patients with type 1 diabetes made fewer insertions and deleted more nucleotides, a pattern implying thymic rearrangement abnormalities. Type 1 diabetes patients showed a moderate but significant shortening of TCRB CDR3 length in all four CD4+ subsets. Naive, central memory and regulatory TCRB repertoires appeared to be more alike among patients than among healthy donors. Sequencing cDNA rather than genomic DNA could over-represent highly expressing activated cells, although activation and CD3 levels did not differ between groups. PCR may preferentially amplify shorter templates, but because patient and control samples were amplified and corrected together, any resulting skew would affect both groups equally. Because the HLA sub-analyses included only small numbers of individuals, any influence of HLA type on TCRB rearrangement was left unresolved.

Each donor gave one peripheral blood draw, roughly 0.12 L on average, collected into heparinised tubes. Naive, central memory, regulatory and stem cell-like memory CD4+ T cells were sorted on a BD FACSAria II using a panel including CD45RO, CCR7, CD25, CD127, CD95 and CD27. Every sorted population had a purity above 98%. PBMCs were isolated immediately by Lymphoprep density gradient centrifugation and stained directly without culture. Samples were stained and sorted in pairs, with one healthy donor and one patient per experiment, so that batch effects were minimized. The entire isolated RNA was reverse transcribed using the High Capacity cDNA Reverse Transcription Kit, and thus expressed TCRB transcripts were sequenced. Survey-depth immunoSEQ sequencing was performed on stem cell-like memory T cell samples, with an average of about 1 million total reads per sample. Sorted cells were lysed in RLT buffer, and RNA was extracted using DNase-treated RNeasy Micro or Mini kits according to cell number. To prevent cross-contamination, each cell subset was processed individually, whereas patient and healthy donor samples were processed jointly. The immunoSEQ multiplex PCR was used to amplify TCRB sequences from cDNA, yielding 87-bp fragments that span the CDR3 region. The amplicons were sequenced using the Illumina HiSeq platform. The paper's processing steps were these. Synthetic template baselines were used to correct PCR bias computationally, reads within Hamming distance 2 were collapsed together, and singletons that could not be merged were discarded. Reads were aligned to IMGT to assign V, D and J genes, CDR3 length, and insertions or deletions at six rearrangement sites. Within each subset, clonotype counts were normalized to the number of sorted cells before true diversity and Gini coefficients were calculated with the tcR R package. The overlap coefficient, calculated on TCRB nucleotide sequences, was used to measure repertoire sharing. Entries here come from immuneACCESS through TCRdb and include only in-frame sequences with V and J called. Some clones fail to appear in such tables; in the studies checked, an unresolved V gene covers under half of the shortfall, and the cause of the remainder is unknown. D and trimming come from the DNA, and the V and J calls and clone size come from that table. The sample table lists about 53,000 clones, approximately 60% of them with a count of one. 0.25% to 0.35% of the sample rests with the top ten.

The source is a woman in her twenties or thirties with type 1 diabetes. This chain joins TRBV7-9 to TRBJ1-4, with the D gene too uncertain to name. The specimen sequenced was stem cell memory CD4+ T cells from blood. The sample's cell subset or site label, decoded: stem cell-like memory CD4+ T cells. The DNA reads TGTGCCAGCAGCCTTGGAGGATTCAATGAAAAACTGTTTTTT. Its translation is CASSLGGFNEKLFF.